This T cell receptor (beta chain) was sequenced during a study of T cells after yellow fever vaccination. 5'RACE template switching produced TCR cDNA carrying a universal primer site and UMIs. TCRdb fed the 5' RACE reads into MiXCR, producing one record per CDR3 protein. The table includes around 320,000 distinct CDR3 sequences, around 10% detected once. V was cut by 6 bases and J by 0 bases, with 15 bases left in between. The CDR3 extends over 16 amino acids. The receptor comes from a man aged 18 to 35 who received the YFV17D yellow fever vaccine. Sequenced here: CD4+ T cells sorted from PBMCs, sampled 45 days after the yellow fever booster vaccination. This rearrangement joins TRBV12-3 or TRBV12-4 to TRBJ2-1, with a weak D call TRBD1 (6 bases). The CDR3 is CASRSRGPSSYNEQFF. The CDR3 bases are TGTGCCAGCAGGTCCAGGGGACCCAGCTCCTACAATGAGCAGTTCTTC.